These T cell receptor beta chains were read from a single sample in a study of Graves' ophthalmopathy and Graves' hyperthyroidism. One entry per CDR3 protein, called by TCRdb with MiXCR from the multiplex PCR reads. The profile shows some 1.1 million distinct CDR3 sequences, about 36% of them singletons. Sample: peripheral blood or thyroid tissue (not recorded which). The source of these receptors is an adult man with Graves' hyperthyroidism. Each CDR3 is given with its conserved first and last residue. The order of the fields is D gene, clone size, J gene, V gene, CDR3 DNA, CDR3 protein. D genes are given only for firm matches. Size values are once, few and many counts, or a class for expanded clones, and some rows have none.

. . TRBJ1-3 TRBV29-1 TGCAGCGTTGAGACAGTCGGAAACACCATATATTTT CSVETVGNTIYF
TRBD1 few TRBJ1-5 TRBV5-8 TGTGCCAGCAGCCAAGACAGGGAAGGGCCCCAGCATTTT CASSQDREGPQHF
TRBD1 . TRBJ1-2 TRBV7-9 TGTGCCAGCAGCTTTACCGGGACAGGGGCTAACTCGGGCTATGGCTACACCTTC CASSFTGTGANSGYGYTF
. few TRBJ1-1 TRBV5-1 TGCGCCAGCAGCTTGGTTGGGGTCTCGAACACTGAAGCTTTCTTT CASSLVGVSNTEAFF
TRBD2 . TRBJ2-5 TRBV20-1 TGCAGTGCTAGAAAGACTAGCGGGAGTTTCAGGGAGACCCAGTACTTC CSARKTSGSFRETQYF
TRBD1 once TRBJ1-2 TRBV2 TGTGCCAGCAGTGAATTGGGCGGGACAGGGGTCAAGTACACCTTC CASSELGGTGVKYTF
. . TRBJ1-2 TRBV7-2 TGTGCCAGCAGTCCGATACCGGATGATGGCTACACCTTC CASSPIPDDGYTF
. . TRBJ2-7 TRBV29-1 TGCAGCGTTTGGCAGAGCTACGAGCAGTACTTC CSVWQSYEQYF
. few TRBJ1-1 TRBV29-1 TGCAGCGTGTTCGGACCTCTGGGCACTGAAGCTTTCTTT CSVFGPLGTEAFF
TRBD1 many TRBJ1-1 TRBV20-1 TGCAGTGCTGGCTTACCTCAGGGGGCTTCTGAAGCTTTCTTT CSAGLPQGASEAFF
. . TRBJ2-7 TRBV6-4 TGTGCCAGCAGTGAATTCGTGGGACCCGGGGAGCAGTACTTC CASSEFVGPGEQYF
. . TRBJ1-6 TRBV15 TGTGCCACCAGCAGAGATCTAGGTCGGAATAATTCACCCCTCCACTTT CATSRDLGRNNSPLHF
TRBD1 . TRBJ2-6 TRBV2 TGTGCCAGCAGTTTTTCCCCGGGACAGGGGGCTGGGGCCAACGTCCTGACTTTC CASSFSPGQGAGANVLTF
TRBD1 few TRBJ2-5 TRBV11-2 TGTGCCAGTACCGGGACAGGGGTTCAAGAGACCCAGTACTTC CASTGTGVQETQYF
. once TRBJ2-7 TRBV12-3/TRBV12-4 TGTGCCAGCAGTGACCAGGGGAGTAACGAGCAGTACTTC CASSDQGSNEQYF
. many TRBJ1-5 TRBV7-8 TGTGCCAGCAGCCCTCCCGGGTCTGGCAATCAGCCCCAGCATTTT CASSPPGSGNQPQHF
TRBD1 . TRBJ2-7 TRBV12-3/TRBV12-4 TGTGCCAGCAGTTCCAGGATTGGGACAGAAAAACCCTACGAGCAGTACTTC CASSSRIGTEKPYEQYF
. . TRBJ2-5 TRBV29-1 TGCAGCGTAGCCGTACAGGGAGGAGAGACCCAGTACTTC CSVAVQGGETQYF